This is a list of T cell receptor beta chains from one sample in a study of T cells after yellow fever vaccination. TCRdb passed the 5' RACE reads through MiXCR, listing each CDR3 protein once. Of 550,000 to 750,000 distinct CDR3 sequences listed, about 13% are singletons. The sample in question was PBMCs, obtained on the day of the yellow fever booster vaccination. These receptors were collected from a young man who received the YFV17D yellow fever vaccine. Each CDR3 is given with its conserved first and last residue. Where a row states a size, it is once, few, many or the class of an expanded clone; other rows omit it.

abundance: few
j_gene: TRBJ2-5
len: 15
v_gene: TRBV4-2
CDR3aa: CASSLGVGRQETQYF

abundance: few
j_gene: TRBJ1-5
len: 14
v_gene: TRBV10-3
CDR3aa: CATKTGDGSQPQHF

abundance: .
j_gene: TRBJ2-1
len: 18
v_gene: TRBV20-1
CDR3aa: CSARGRWASGLSYNEQFF

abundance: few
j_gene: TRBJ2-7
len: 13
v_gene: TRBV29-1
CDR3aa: CSVARAAPYEQYF

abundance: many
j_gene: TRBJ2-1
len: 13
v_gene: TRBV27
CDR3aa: CASSLGGGNEQFF

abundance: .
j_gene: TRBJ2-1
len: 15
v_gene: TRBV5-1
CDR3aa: CASSLTSGVIDEQFF

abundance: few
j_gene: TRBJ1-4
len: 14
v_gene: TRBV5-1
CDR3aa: CASTDPIRGEKLFF

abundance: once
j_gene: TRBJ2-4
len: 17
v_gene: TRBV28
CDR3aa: CASSSSRGARDKNIQYF

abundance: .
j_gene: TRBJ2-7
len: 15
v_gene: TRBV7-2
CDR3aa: CASSRSGEPNYEQYF

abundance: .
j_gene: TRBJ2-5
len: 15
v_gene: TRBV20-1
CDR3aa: CSARNRDRAGETQYF

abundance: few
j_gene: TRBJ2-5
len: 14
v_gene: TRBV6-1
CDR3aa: CASRSRGFAETQYF

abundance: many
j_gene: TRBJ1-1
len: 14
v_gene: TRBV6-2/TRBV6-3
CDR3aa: CASSLQGASTEAFF

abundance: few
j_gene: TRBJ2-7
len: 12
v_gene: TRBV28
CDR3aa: CASSYGQKEQYF

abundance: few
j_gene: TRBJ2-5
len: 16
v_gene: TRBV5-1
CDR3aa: CASSLGPLQYQETQYF

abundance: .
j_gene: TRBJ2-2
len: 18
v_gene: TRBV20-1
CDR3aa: CSARGGTSGRYGTGELFF

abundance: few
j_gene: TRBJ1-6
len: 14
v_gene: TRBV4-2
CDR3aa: CASSQGQLNSPLHF

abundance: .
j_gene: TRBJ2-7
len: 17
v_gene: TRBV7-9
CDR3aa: CASSFPSEGTGGDEQYF

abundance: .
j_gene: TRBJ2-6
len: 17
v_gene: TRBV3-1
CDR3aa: CASSQDLRWAGANVLTF

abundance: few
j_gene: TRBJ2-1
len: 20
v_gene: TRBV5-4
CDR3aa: CASSLAGLAGDHPLDNEQFF

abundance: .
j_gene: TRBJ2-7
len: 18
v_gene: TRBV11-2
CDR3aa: CASSSPGLAGGSYYEQYF

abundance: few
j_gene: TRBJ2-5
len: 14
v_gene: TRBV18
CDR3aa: CASSPSGWTETQYF

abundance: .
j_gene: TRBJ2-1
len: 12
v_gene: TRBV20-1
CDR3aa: CSATPLWNEQFF

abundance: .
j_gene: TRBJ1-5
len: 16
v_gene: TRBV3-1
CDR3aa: CASSRSGTGGSQPQHF

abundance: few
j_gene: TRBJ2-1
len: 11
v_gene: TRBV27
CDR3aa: CASSGGVEQFF

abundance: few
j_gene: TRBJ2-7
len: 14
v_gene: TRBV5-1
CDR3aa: CASNPQGAAYEQYF

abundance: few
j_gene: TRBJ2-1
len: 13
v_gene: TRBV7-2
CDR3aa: CASSRNPTPEQFF

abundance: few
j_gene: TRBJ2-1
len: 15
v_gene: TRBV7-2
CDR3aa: CASSSRDSNSGEQFF

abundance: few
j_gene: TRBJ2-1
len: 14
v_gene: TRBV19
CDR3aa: CASATSGIYNEQFF

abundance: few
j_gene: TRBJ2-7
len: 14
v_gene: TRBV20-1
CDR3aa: CSAMGLAGGFEQYF

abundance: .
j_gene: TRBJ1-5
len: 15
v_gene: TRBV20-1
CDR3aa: CSASLGTDSNQPQHF

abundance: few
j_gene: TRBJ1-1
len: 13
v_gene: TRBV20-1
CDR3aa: CSARVRGNTEAFF

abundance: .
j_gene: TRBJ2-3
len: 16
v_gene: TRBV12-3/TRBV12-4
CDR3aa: CASSLSDPYPTDTQYF

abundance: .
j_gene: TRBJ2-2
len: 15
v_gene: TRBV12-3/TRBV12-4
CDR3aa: CASSFQAGGVGELFF